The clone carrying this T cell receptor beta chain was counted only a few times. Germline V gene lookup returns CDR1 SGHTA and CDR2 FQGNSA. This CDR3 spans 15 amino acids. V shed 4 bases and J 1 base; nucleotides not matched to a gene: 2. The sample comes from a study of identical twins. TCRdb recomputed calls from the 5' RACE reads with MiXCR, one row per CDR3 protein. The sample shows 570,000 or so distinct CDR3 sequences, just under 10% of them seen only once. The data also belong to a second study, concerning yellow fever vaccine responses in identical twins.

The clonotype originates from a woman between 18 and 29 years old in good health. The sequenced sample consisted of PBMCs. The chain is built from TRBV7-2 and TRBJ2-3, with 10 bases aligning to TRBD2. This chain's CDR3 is CASSSSGGRTDTQYF. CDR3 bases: TGTGCCAGCAGCTCTAGCGGGGGCCGCACAGATACGCAGTATTTT.